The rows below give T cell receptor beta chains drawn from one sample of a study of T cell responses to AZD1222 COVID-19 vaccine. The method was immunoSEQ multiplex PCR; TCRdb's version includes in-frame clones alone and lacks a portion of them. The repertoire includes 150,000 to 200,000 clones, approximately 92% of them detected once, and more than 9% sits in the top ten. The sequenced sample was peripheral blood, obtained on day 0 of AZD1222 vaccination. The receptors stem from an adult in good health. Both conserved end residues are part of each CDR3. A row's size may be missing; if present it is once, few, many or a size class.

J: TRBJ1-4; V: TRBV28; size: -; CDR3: CASSSPAMTGTLRGTNEKLFF
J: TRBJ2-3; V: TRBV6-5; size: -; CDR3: CASSSGLTSGTDTQYF
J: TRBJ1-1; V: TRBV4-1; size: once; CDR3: CASSQVSQGNTEAFF
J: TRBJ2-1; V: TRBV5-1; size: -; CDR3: CASSSWTSGPYNEQFF
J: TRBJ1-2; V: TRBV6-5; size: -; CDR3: CASSPGGTGYGYTF
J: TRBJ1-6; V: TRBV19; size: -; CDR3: CASSAAGGNSPLHF
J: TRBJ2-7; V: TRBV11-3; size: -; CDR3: CASSPTSGSSYEQYF
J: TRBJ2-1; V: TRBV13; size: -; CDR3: CASSLGPGTSGRPEQFF
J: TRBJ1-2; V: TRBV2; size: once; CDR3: CASSASGYGYTF
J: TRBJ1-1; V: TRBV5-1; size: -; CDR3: CASSSPSRDKGLNTEAFF
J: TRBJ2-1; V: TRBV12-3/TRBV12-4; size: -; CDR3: CASSLRTNEQFF
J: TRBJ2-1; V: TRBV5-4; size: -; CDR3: CATKIAGDKDEQFF
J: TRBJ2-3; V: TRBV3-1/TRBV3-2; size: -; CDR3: CASSQVSQGRGQYF
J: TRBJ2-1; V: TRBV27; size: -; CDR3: CASSFGGGLGNEQFF
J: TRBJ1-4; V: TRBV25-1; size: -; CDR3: CASSEYVTGGEKLFF
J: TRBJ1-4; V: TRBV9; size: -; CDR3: CASSVGREEKLFF
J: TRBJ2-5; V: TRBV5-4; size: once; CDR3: CASSVAPGQGTETQYF
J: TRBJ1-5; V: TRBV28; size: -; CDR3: CASTQGREPQHF
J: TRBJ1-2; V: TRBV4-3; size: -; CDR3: CASSQVGRNNYGYTF
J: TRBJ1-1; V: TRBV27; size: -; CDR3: CASSVGSNTEAFF
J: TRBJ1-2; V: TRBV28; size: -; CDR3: CASSFSPRGNGYTF
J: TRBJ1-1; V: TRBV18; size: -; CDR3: CASSPVVVDTEAFF
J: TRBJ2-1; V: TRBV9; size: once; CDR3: CASSVWAGNEQFF
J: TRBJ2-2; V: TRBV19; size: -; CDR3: CASQTANTGELFF
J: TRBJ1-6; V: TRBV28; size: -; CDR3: CASRWQNNSPLHF
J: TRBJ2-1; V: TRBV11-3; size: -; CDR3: CASSLDRARGNEQFF
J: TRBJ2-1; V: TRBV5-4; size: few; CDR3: CASSLSPPSGRWEQFF
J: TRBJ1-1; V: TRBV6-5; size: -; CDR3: CASSPSGTEAFF
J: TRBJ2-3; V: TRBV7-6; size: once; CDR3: CASSSLAGGTDTQYF
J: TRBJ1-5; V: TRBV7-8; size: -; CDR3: CASSLAGGAGNQPQHF